The 15 T cell receptor beta chains listed next were all sequenced from one sample in a study of blood T cell repertoires in COVID-19. Here immunoSEQ multiplex PCR was the method, and the copy in TCRdb shows in-frame clones only, minus some. The sample comprises about 150,000 clones, roughly 87% of which are singletons, and roughly 7.3% rests with the top ten. What was sequenced was PBMCs or T cells enriched from blood (not recorded which). The source of these receptors is a woman aged 45 to 65 who had recovered from COVID-19.

The V gene is TRBV11-2, the J gene TRBJ1-6; no clear D. Trimming removed 1 base from V and 7 bases from J, with 20 bases in between. Germline V gene lookup returns CDR1 SGHAT and CDR2 FQNNGV. This CDR3 has 18 amino acids. CDR3 DNA sequence: TGTGCCAGCAGCTTAGGGCAAGAGGGCGTTCTCTCCAATTCACCCCTCCACTTT. Translation: CASSLGQEGVLSNSPLHF. Using reference TRBV11-2 and TRBJ1-6 for the parts outside the CDR3, the full variable domain is EAGVAQSPRYKIIEKRQSVAFWCNPISGHATLYWYQQILGQGPKLLIQFQNNGVVDDSQLPKDRFSAERLKGVDSTLKIQPAKLEDSAVYLCASSLGQEGVLSNSPLHFGNGTRLTVT.

The CDR3 nucleotides are TGCAGCGGTACAGGGAAGGAGGTAACTGAAGCTTTCTTT. It yields the protein CSGTGKEVTEAFF. This chain links TRBV29-1 with TRBJ1-1, with D perhaps matching TRBD1 (6 bases). The CDR3 runs 13 residues. V was trimmed by 7 bases and J by 5 bases, leaving 17 bases between them. From germline, CDR1 is SQVTM and CDR2 ANQGSEA.

V and J are TRBV24-1 and TRBJ1-1; D call uncertain. Between the trimmed V and J ends, which lost 8 bases and 5 bases, there was a span of 17 bases. In germline, CDR1 is KGHDR, CDR2 SFDVKD. The CDR3 has 14 residues. The CDR3 DNA reads as TGTGCCACCACGTGGCAGACAACACGGACTGAAGCTTTCTTT. It encodes CATTWQTTRTEAFF.

This chain connects TRBV28 to TRBJ1-3; D is uncertain. Trimming took off 2 bases at V and 2 bases at J, with 7 bases between the two ends. Germline CDR1 reads MDHEN; CDR2 reads SYDVKM. The CDR3 contains 14 residues. Written as DNA, the CDR3 is TGTGCCAGCAGTTTAGTACAAACTGGAAACACCATATATTTT. It translates to CASSLVQTGNTIYF. Drawing the rest from reference TRBV28 and TRBJ1-3, the complete variable domain is DVKVTQSSRYLVKRTGEKVFLECVQDMDHENMFWYRQDPGLGLRLIYFSYDVKMKEKGDIPEGYSVSREKKERFSLILESASTNQTSMYLCASSLVQTGNTIYFGEGSWLTVV.

The rearrangement links TRBV2 to TRBJ2-1; weak D call: TRBD1 (6 bases). The V and J ends lost 3 bases and 2 bases respectively, with 11 bases between them. The CDR3 has 15 amino acids. The germline V gene has CDR1 SNHLY and CDR2 FYNNEI. The CDR3 loop is CASSEAGEPYNEQFF. The CDR3 DNA sequence: TGTGCCAGCAGTGAGGCAGGGGAGCCCTACAATGAGCAGTTCTTC. Complete variable domain (other parts from reference TRBV2 and TRBJ2-1): EPEVTQTPSHQVTQMGQEVILRCVPISNHLYFYWYRQILGQKVEFLVSFYNNEISEKSEIFDDQFSVERPDGSNFTLKIRSTKLEDSAMYFCASSEAGEPYNEQFFGPGTRLTVL.

The chain recombines TRBV5-6 with TRBJ2-7; no firm D call. This CDR3 is built from 15 residues. V was clipped by 0 bases and J by 2 bases, with 12 bases between them. Looked up from germline, CDR1 is SGHDT and CDR2 is YYEEEE. The CDR3 DNA reads TGTGCCAGCAGCTTGGATGTCGCCGCGGCCTACGAGCAGTACTTC. Amino acids: CASSLDVAAAYEQYF.

This clone was seen a single time. This chain uses TRBV5-1 with TRBJ2-1, with 7 bases identical to TRBD2. The CDR3 extends over 14 amino acids. V was clipped by 1 base and J by 11 bases; unmatched bases: 9. The germline CDR1 and CDR2 sequences are SGHRS and YFSETQ. CDR3 bases: TGCGCCAGCAGCTTGACGGAGACTAGCAGAAAGCAGTTCTTC. Protein sequence: CASSLTETSRKQFF.

The CDR3 DNA reads as TGTGCCAGCTCACCAATCGGGGGGCGGACTAGCAATCAGCCCCAGCATTTT. Translation gives CASSPIGGRTSNQPQHF. This sequence joins TRBV18 and TRBJ1-5, with D possibly TRBD1 on 6 matching bases. Trimming took 2 bases from V and 0 from J, leaving 14 bases between them. The CDR3 spans 17 residues. CDR1 is KGHSH, CDR2 LQKENI, per germline.

The chain has TRBV7-9 and TRBJ2-2; 14 nucleotides line up with TRBD2. V was clipped by 5 bases and J by 1 base; unmatched bases: 9. The CDR3 covers 19 residues. CDR1 and CDR2 (germline): SEHNR, FQNEAQ (reference sequence). Here the CDR3 DNA reads TGTGCCAGCAGCCCCAATGCCGGGACTAGCGGGGGGAACACCGGGGAGCTGTTTTTT. The encoded protein is CASSPNAGTSGGNTGELFF.

V is TRBV14 and J is TRBJ2-1, with D perhaps TRBD2 (6 bases). The V gene's germline CDR1 is SGHDN and CDR2 FVKESK. The CDR3 is 13 residues long. The V end lost 1 base, the J end lost 10 bases, and 11 bases lay between the germline ends. Here the CDR3 reads CASSQGGGREQFF. The CDR3, as DNA: TGTGCCAGCAGCCAAGGTGGAGGGAGAGAGCAGTTCTTC.

The chain uses TRBV11-2 and TRBJ2-5, with D possibly being TRBD1 (6 bases). CDR1 and CDR2 (germline): SGHAT, FQNNGV. The length of the CDR3 is 15 residues. Trimming removed 7 bases from V and 0 bases from J, with 15 bases in between. The CDR3 region is CASNNRAGNQETQYF. The CDR3 DNA reads TGTGCCAGCAATAACAGGGCGGGCAACCAAGAGACCCAGTACTTC. Full variable domain (remainder filled in from reference TRBV11-2 and TRBJ2-5): EAGVAQSPRYKIIEKRQSVAFWCNPISGHATLYWYQQILGQGPKLLIQFQNNGVVDDSQLPKDRFSAERLKGVDSTLKIQPAKLEDSAVYLCASNNRAGNQETQYFGPGTRLLVL.

The chain employs TRBV5-1 and TRBJ2-3, with 8 bases lining up with TRBD1. J was trimmed by 1 base and V by 0 bases; bases with no gene match: 4. Germline CDR1 is SGHRS and CDR2 is YFSETQ. This CDR3 has 16 amino acids. The CDR3 region is CASSLGAGGRTDTQYF. CDR3 DNA sequence: TGCGCCAGCAGCTTGGGGGCAGGGGGCCGCACAGATACGCAGTATTTT.

The V and J genes are TRBV6-6 and TRBJ1-1; 12 bases fit TRBD1. Germline values: CDR1 MNHNY, CDR2 SVGAGI (reference sequence). V trimming: 6 bases; J trimming: 6 bases; junction bases outside the gene matches: 5. This CDR3 contains 14 residues. The CDR3 DNA reads as TGTGCCAGCAGGGACCGGGACAGGGGGCCTGAAGCTTTCTTT. Protein sequence: CASRDRDRGPEAFF.

V usage is TRBV7-2 and J usage is TRBJ2-3; no firm D call. Per the germline V gene, CDR1 is SGHTA and CDR2 is FQGNSA. The V and J ends lost 2 bases and 6 bases respectively, with 9 bases between them. This CDR3 has 13 amino acids. CDR3 DNA sequence: TGTGCCAGCAGCTTAAACTATGGGGATACGCAGTATTTT. It specifies CASSLNYGDTQYF.

This chain joins TRBV19 and TRBJ1-5; D is unresolved. Germline loops: CDR1 LNHDA, CDR2 SQIVND (reference sequence). V was clipped by 4 bases and J by 1 base, with 8 bases between them. The CDR3 totals 14 residues. CDR3 nucleotide sequence: TGTGCCAGTAGTACGGAGGCCAGCAATCAGCCCCAGCATTTT. Encoded protein: CASSTEASNQPQHF.